Reported below is one T cell receptor (beta chain). As defined, naive CD8 cells were CD45RO-negative and positively selected for CCR7, with terminally differentiated effector memory CD45RA+ cells excluded. The source of the sample is a study of shared clonotypes between healthy human individuals. TCRdb keeps only in-frame clones here, not all; method: immunoSEQ multiplex PCR. There are around 650,000 clones in the sample; approximately 96% occur only once, and less than 0.12% lies in the top ten. This sequence originates from a woman aged 25-40 years in good health. Sequenced sample: naive CD8+ T cells sorted from blood.

CDR3 sequence reads: CASSQGGSQETQYF. The DNA for the CDR3 is TGTGCCAGCAGTCAGGGGGGGTCCCAAGAGACCCAGTACTTC. The V call is TRBV27, the J call TRBJ2-5; D may match TRBD1 or TRBD2 (7 bases each). V lost 5 bases and J lost 1, with 11 bases in between. Germline V CDR1 and CDR2: MNHEY, SMNVEV (reference sequence). The CDR3 runs 14 residues.